A selection of T cell receptor beta chains follows, all from one sample in a study of CXCR3-negative and CXCR3-positive naive CD8 T cells. TCRdb re-called the 5' RACE reads and shows each CDR3 protein once, DNA omitted. This repertoire comprises about 92,000 distinct CDR3 sequences; its ten largest clones make up over 1.5%. The source material was naive CXCR3- CD8+ T cells from blood. These receptors originate from a human donor in good health. Some clones in this sample may be carry-over from other donors' samples. Each CDR3 is given with its conserved first and last residue.

v_gene: TRBV21-1
j_gene: TRBJ2-4
len: 16
CDR3aa: CASSKVWGVSKNIQYF

v_gene: TRBV29-1
j_gene: TRBJ2-7
len: 16
CDR3aa: CSVGQAGQGNTYEQYF

v_gene: TRBV5-1
j_gene: TRBJ1-1
len: 16
CDR3aa: CASSLWAGPTNTEAFF

v_gene: TRBV28
j_gene: TRBJ1-5
len: 15
CDR3aa: CASSLLDNKEQPQHF

v_gene: TRBV29-1
j_gene: TRBJ1-1
len: 13
CDR3aa: CSVLGQGGTEAFF

v_gene: TRBV29-1
j_gene: TRBJ2-5
len: 12
CDR3aa: CSVADWVETQYF

v_gene: TRBV7-2
j_gene: TRBJ2-1
len: 19
CDR3aa: CASSYRGSGGLGSYNEQFF

v_gene: TRBV21-1
j_gene: TRBJ2-7
len: 13
CDR3aa: CASSRVGIYEQYF

v_gene: TRBV11-2
j_gene: TRBJ2-5
len: 14
CDR3aa: CASSSTGAAQTQYF

v_gene: TRBV4-1
j_gene: TRBJ2-2
len: 14
CDR3aa: CASSQDDRAGELFF

v_gene: TRBV7-2
j_gene: TRBJ2-2
len: 16
CDR3aa: CASSRVGQTNTGELFF

v_gene: TRBV10-3
j_gene: TRBJ2-7
len: 15
CDR3aa: CAASGGDSPSYEQYF

v_gene: TRBV28
j_gene: TRBJ2-7
len: 16
CDR3aa: CASSRVLAGTGYEQYF

v_gene: TRBV7-3
j_gene: TRBJ2-1
len: 13
CDR3aa: CASSFVGYNEQFF

v_gene: TRBV5-1
j_gene: TRBJ2-7
len: 14
CDR3aa: CASSFGTGDFEQYF

v_gene: TRBV29-1
j_gene: TRBJ1-1
len: 11
CDR3aa: CSVVGNTGAFF

v_gene: TRBV12-3/TRBV12-4
j_gene: TRBJ2-1
len: 18
CDR3aa: CASTISAGEKYRRNEQFF

v_gene: TRBV7-3
j_gene: TRBJ2-5
len: 13
CDR3aa: CASSSYLVETQYF

v_gene: TRBV11-2
j_gene: TRBJ2-1
len: 11
CDR3aa: CASSFHNEQFF

v_gene: TRBV20-1
j_gene: TRBJ2-7
len: 14
CDR3aa: CSATPLGGPYEQYF

v_gene: TRBV29-1
j_gene: TRBJ2-1
len: 15
CDR3aa: CSVEDRGGHVNEQFF

v_gene: TRBV13
j_gene: TRBJ2-3
len: 14
CDR3aa: CASSLNRGADTQYF

v_gene: TRBV19
j_gene: TRBJ2-7
len: 14
CDR3aa: CASSIQGAFYEQYF

v_gene: TRBV20-1
j_gene: TRBJ2-5
len: 13
CDR3aa: CSARQGLEETQYF

v_gene: TRBV4-1
j_gene: TRBJ2-2
len: 15
CDR3aa: CASSQDVWGTGELFF

v_gene: TRBV27
j_gene: TRBJ2-2
len: 14
CDR3aa: CASRLSDGTGELFF

v_gene: TRBV4-2
j_gene: TRBJ1-4
len: 17
CDR3aa: CASSQGRLGGRDEKLFF

v_gene: TRBV20-1
j_gene: TRBJ2-7
len: 13
CDR3aa: CSARDSGDYEQYF

v_gene: TRBV6-2/TRBV6-3
j_gene: TRBJ2-1
len: 14
CDR3aa: CASCLDPVNNEQFF

v_gene: TRBV7-9
j_gene: TRBJ2-5
len: 14
CDR3aa: CASSSGDPRETQYF

v_gene: TRBV7-6
j_gene: TRBJ2-1
len: 16
CDR3aa: CASSFGTSGIYNEQFF